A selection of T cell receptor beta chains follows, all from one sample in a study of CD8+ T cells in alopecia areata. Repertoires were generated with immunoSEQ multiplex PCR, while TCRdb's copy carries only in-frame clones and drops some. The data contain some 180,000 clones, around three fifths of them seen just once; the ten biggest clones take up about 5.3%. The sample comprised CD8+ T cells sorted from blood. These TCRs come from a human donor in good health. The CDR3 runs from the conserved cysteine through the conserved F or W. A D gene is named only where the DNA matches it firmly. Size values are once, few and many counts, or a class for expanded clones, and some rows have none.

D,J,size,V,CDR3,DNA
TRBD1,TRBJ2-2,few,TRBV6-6,CASYTGGYTGELFF,TGTGCCAGCTACACAGGGGGCTACACCGGGGAGCTGTTTTTT
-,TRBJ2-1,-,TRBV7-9,CASSLEVTEQFF,TGTGCCAGCAGCTTAGAAGTGACTGAGCAGTTCTTC
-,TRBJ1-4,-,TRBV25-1,CASSEGVVNEKLFF,TGTGCCAGCAGTGAAGGGGTAGTTAATGAAAAACTGTTTTTT
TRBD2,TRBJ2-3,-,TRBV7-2,CASSFRLREADTQYF,TGTGCCAGCAGCTTTCGTCTCCGGGAGGCAGATACGCAGTATTTT
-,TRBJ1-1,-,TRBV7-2,CASSLTGRRTEAFF,TGTGCCAGCAGCTTAACGGGGCGCAGAACTGAAGCTTTCTTT
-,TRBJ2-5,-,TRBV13,CASSLAAQETQYF,TGTGCCAGCAGCTTAGCGGCCCAAGAGACCCAGTACTTC
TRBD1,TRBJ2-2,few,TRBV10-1,CATSGTGNTGELFF,TGCGCCACCTCCGGGACAGGGAACACCGGGGAGCTGTTTTTT
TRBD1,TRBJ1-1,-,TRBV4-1,CASSQTGTGEAFF,TGCGCCAGCAGCCAAACAGGGACAGGCGAAGCTTTCTTT
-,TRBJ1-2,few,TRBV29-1,CSVEELVTYGYTF,TGCAGCGTTGAAGAATTAGTGACTTATGGCTACACCTTC
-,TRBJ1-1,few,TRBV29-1,CSVEVTRGANTEAFF,TGCAGCGTTGAAGTGACACGGGGGGCGAACACTGAAGCTTTCTTT
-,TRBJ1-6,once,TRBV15,CATSGRGSYNSPLHF,TGTGCCACCAGCGGCAGGGGTTCCTATAATTCACCCCTCCACTTT
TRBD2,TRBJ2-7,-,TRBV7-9,CASSLSGLADEQYF,TGTGCCAGCAGCTTAAGTGGACTAGCGGATGAGCAGTACTTC
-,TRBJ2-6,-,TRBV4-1,CASSQSYGANVLTF,TGCGCCAGCAGCCAGAGTTATGGGGCCAACGTCCTGACTTTC
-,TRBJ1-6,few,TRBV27,CASGISSPLHF,TGTGCCAGCGGAATAAGTTCACCCCTCCACTTT
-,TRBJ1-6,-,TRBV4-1,CASNQGSGSPLHF,TGCGCCAGCAACCAGGGGAGTGGTTCACCCCTCCACTTT
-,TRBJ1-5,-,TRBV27,CASRRGGPSNQPQHF,TGTGCCAGCAGGAGAGGTGGGCCGAGCAATCAGCCCCAGCATTTT
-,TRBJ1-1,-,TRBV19,CASSIGTYTEAFF,TGTGCCAGTAGTATAGGAACCTACACTGAAGCTTTCTTT
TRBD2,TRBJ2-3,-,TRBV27,CASRGRGRYTDTQYF,TGTGCCAGCAGAGGGCGGGGGAGATACACAGATACGCAGTATTTT
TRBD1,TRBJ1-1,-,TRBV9,CASSAGQGNTEAFF,TGTGCCAGCAGCGCTGGACAGGGGAACACTGAAGCTTTCTTT
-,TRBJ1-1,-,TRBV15,CATSRAAGSNTEAFF,TGTGCCACCAGCAGAGCGGCAGGGTCGAACACTGAAGCTTTCTTT
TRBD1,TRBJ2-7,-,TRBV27,CASRGTGNSYEQYF,TGTGCCAGCAGGGGGACAGGGAACTCCTACGAGCAGTACTTC
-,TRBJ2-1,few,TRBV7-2,CASSPGVMGNEQFF,TGTGCCAGCAGCCCCGGGGTGATGGGGAATGAGCAGTTCTTC
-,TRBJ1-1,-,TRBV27,CASIQLGSTEAFF,TGTGCCAGCATCCAACTGGGGTCCACTGAAGCTTTCTTT
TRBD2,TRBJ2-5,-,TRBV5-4,CASGQAGGSQETQYF,TGTGCCAGCGGCCAAGCGGGGGGGAGTCAAGAGACCCAGTACTTC
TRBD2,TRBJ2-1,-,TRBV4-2,CASSQMRGASAEQFF,TGTGCCAGCAGCCAAATGCGGGGGGCCTCGGCTGAGCAGTTCTTC
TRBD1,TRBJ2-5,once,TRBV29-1,CSVVPGTEQETQYF,TGCAGCGTTGTCCCCGGGACAGAGCAAGAGACCCAGTACTTC
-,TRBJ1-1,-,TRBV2,CASIPPSGAEAFF,TGTGCCAGCATACCACCTTCGGGAGCTGAAGCTTTCTTT
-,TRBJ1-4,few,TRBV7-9,CASSLDEKLFF,TGTGCCAGCAGCCTTGATGAAAAACTGTTTTTT
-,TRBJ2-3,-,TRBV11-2,CASSLVFGALTDTQYF,TGTGCCAGCAGTTTGGTGTTTGGGGCCCTCACAGATACGCAGTATTTT